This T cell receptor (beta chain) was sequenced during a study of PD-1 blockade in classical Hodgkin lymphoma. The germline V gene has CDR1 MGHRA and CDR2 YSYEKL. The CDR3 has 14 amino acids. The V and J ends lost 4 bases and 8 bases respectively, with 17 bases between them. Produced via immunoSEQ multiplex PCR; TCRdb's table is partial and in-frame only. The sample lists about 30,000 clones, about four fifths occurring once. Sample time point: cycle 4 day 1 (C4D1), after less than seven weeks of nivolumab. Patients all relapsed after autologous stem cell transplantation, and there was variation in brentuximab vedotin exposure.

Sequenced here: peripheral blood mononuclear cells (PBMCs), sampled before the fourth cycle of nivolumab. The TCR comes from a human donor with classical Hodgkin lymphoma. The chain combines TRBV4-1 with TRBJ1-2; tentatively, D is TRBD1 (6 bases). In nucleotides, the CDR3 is TGCGCCAGCAGCCTAGGACAGCTTCAGAGGGGCTACACCTTC. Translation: CASSLGQLQRGYTF.